This TCR beta chain came from a study of glioma-infiltrating T cells. Study results and caveats: A blood CDR3 motif signature was depleted in highly divergent patients.

The CDR3 extends over 13 amino acids. V was pared by 1 base and J by 6 bases, with 9 bases between. Germline CDR1 and CDR2: LNHNV and YYDKDF (reference sequence). This clonotype was picked up a small number of times. The antigen is undetermined. The iRepertoire nested amplicon-rescue multiplex PCR amplified TCR alpha and beta CDR3s from RNA. TCRdb ran MiXCR on the multiplex PCR reads and lists one entry per CDR3 protein. The sample yields approximately 400,000 distinct CDR3 sequences, about 40% seen once. The genes are TRBV15 and TRBJ1-2; tentative D call: TRBD1 (5 bases). The sample was glioma tissue, nonneoplastic brain tissue, or PBMCs (not recorded which). This sequence was found in a human donor with low-grade glioma or glioblastoma, undergoing nonglioma brain surgery, or in good health (not recorded which). The CDR3 DNA follows: TGTGCCACCAGCAGAGCGGAACAGGATGGCTACACCTTC. Encoded protein: CATSRAEQDGYTF.